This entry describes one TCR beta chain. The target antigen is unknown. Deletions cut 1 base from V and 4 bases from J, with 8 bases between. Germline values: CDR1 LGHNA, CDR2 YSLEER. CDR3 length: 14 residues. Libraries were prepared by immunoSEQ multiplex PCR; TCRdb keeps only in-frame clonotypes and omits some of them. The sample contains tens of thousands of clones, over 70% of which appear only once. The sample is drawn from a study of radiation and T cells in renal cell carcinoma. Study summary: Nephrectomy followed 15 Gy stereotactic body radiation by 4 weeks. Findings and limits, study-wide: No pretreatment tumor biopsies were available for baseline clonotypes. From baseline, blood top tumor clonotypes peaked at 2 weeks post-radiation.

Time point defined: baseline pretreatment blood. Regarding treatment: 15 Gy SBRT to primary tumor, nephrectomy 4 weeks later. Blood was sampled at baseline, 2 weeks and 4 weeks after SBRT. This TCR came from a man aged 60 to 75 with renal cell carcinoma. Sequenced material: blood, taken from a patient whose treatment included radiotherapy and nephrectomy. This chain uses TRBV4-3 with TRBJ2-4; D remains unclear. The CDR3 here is CASSQGPDKNIQYF. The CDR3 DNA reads TGCGCCAGCAGCCAAGGCCCGGATAAAAACATTCAGTACTTC.